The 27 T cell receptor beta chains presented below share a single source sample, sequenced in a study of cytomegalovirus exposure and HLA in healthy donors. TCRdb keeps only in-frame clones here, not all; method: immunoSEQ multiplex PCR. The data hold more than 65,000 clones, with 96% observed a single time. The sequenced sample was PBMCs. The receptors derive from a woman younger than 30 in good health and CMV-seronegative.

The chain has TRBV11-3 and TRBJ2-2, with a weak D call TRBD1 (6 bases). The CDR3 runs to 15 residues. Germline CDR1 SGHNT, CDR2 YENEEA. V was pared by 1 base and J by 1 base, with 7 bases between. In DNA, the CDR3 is TGTGCCAGCAGCTTAGGAGGGGGGAACACCGGGGAGCTGTTTTTT. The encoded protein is CASSLGGGNTGELFF.

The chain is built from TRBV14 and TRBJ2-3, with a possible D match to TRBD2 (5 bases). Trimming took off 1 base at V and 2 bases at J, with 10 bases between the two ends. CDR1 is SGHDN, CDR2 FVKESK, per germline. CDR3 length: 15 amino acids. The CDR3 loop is CASSQAKTTTDTQYF. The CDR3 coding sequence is TGTGCCAGCAGCCAAGCGAAGACTACCACAGATACGCAGTATTTT.

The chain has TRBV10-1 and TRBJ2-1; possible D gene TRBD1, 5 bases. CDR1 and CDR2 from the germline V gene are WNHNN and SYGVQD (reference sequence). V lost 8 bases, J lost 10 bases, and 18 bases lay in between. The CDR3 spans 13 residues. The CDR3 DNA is TGCGCCAGCGGGCCGACAGCCAGCAGGGAGCAGTTCTTC. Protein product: CASGPTASREQFF.

CDR3 sequence (DNA): TGTGCCAGCAGATCCGGGGACAAGTTCACCGGGGAGCTGTTTTTT. This translates into CASRSGDKFTGELFF. The V gene is TRBV28, the J gene TRBJ2-2; D might be TRBD1 (6 bases). CDR3 length equals 15 residues. The germline CDR1 and CDR2 sequences are MDHEN and SYDVKM. V gave up 6 bases and J gave up 4 bases, with 15 bases separating them.

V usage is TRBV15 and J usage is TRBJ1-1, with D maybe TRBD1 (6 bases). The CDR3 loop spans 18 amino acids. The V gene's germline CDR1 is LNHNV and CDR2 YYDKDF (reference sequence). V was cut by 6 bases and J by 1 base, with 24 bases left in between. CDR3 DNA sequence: TGTGCCACCAGAGCGACAGGTATCGGGCTTCTAAGGAACACTGAAGCTTTCTTT. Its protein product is CATRATGIGLLRNTEAFF.

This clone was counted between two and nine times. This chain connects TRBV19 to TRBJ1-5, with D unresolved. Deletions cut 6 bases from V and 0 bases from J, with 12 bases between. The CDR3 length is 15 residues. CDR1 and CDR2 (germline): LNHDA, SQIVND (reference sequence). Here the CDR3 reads CASSEGSYSNQPQHF. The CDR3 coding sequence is TGTGCCAGTAGCGAGGGCAGTTATAGCAATCAGCCCCAGCATTTT.

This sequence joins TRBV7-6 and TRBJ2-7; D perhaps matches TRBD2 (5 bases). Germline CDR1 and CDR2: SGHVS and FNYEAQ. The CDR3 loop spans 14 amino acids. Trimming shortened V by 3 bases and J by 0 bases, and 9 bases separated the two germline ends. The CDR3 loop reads CASSLTISSYEQYF. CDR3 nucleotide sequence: TGTGCCAGCAGCTTGACTATCAGCTCCTACGAGCAGTACTTC.

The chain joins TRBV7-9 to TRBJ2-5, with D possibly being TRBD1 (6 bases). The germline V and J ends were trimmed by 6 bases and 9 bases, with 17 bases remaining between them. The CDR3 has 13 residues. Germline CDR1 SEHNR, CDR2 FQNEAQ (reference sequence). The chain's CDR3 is CASSTGLLEPQYF. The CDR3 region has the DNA TGTGCCAGCAGTACAGGGCTTTTGGAACCCCAGTACTTC.

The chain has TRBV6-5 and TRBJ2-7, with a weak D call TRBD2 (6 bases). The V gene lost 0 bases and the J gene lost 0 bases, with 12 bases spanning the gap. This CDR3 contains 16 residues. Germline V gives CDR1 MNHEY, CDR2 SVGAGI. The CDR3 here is CASSYSGGSLSYEQYF. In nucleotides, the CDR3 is TGTGCCAGCAGTTACTCTGGAGGGAGCCTCTCCTACGAGCAGTACTTC.

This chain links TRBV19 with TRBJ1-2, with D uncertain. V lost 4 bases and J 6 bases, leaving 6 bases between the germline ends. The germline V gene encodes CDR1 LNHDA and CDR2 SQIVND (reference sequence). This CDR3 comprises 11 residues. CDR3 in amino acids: CASSTGDGYTF. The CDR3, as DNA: TGTGCCAGTAGTACAGGTGATGGCTACACCTTC.

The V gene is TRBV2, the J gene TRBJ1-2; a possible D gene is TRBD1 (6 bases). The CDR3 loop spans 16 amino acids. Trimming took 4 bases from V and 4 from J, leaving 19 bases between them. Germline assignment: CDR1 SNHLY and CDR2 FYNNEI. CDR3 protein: CASSVGQPQGVYGYTF. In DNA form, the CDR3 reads TGTGCCAGCAGTGTAGGACAGCCCCAAGGGGTCTATGGCTACACCTTC.

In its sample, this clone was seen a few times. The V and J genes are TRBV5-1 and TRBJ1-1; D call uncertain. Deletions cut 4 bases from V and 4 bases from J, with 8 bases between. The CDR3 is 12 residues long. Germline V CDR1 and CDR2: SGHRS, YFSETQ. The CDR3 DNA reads TGCGCCAGCAGCGCTGAGGGCACTGAAGCTTTCTTT. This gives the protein CASSAEGTEAFF.

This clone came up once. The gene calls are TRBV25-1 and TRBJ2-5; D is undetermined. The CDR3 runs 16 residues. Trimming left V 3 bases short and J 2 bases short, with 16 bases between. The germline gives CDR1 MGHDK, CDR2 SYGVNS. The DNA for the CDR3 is TGTGCCAGCAGTGACCCCAAACTTGACTCTCAAGAGACCCAGTACTTC. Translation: CASSDPKLDSQETQYF.

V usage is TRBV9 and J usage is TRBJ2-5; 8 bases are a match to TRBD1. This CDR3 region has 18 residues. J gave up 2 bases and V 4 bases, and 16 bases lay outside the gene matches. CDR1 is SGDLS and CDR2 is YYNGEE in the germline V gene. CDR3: CASSPKQGVGFVQETQYF. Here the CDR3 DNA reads TGTGCCAGCAGCCCTAAACAGGGGGTCGGCTTCGTACAAGAGACCCAGTACTTC.

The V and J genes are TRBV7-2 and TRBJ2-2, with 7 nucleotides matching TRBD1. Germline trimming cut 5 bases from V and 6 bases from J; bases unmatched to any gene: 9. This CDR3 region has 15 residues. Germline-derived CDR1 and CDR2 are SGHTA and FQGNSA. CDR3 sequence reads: CASSTNRGSSGELFF. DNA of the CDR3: TGTGCCAGCAGCACAAACAGGGGATCATCCGGGGAGCTGTTTTTT.

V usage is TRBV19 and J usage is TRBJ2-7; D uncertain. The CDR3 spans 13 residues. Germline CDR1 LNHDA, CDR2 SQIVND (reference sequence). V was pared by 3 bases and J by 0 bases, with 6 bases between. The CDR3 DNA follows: TGTGCCAGTAGTATCAGCGACTCCTACGAGCAGTACTTC. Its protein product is CASSISDSYEQYF.

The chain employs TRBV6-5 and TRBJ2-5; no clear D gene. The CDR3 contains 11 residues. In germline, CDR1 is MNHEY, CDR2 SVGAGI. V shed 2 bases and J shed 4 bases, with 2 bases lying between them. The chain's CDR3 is CASSYRETQYF. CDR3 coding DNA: TGTGCCAGCAGTTACCGAGAGACCCAGTACTTC.

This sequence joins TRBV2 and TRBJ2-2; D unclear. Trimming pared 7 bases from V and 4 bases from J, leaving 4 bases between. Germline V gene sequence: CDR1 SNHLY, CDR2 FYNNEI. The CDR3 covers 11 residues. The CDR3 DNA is TGTGCCAGCACCATCACCGGGGAGCTGTTTTTT. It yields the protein CASTITGELFF.

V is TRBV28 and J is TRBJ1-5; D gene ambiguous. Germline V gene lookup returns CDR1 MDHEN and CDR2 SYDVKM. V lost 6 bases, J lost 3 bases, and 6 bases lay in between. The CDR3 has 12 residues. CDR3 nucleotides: TGTGCCAGCAGACTGAACAATCAGCCCCAGCATTTT. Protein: CASRLNNQPQHF.

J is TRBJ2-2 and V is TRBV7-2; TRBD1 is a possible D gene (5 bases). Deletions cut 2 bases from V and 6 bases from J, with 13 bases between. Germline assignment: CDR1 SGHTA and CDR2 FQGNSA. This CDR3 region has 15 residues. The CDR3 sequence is CASSLISGMAGELFF. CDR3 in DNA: TGTGCCAGCAGCTTAATCTCAGGGATGGCCGGGGAGCTGTTTTTT.

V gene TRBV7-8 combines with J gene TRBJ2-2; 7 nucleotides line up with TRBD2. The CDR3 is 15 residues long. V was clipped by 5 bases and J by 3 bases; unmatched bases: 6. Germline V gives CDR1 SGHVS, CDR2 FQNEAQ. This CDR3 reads CASSVLGGDTGELFF. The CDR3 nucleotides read TGTGCCAGCAGCGTTCTGGGAGGGGACACCGGGGAGCTGTTTTTT. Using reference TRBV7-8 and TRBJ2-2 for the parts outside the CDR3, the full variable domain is GAGVSQSPRYKVAKRGQDVALRCDPISGHVSLFWYQQALGQGPEFLTYFQNEAQLDKSGLPSDRFFAERPEGSVSTLKIQRTQQEDSAVYLCASSVLGGDTGELFFGEGSRLTVL.

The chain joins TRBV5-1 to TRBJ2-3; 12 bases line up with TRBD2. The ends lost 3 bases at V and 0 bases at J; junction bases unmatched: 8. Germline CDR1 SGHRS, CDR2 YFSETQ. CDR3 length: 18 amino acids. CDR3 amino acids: CASSSLPGTSGSTDTQYF. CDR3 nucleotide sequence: TGCGCCAGCAGCTCATTACCCGGGACTAGCGGGAGCACAGATACGCAGTATTTT.

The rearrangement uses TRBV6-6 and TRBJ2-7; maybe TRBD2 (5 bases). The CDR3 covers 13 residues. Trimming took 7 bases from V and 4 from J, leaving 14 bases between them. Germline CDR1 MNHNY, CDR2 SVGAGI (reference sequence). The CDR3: CASTLRGSYEQYF. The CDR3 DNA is TGTGCCAGCACACTGAGAGGGAGTTACGAGCAGTACTTC.

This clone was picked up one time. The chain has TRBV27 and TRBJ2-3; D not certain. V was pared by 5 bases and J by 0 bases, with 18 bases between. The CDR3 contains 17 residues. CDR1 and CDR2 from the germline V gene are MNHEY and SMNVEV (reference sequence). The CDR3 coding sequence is TGTGCCAGCAGTCATCCCTATGGAGCCACTAGCACAGATACGCAGTATTTT. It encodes CASSHPYGATSTDTQYF.

CDR3 coding DNA: TGTGCCAGCTCACCGGGACTACTACAAGAGACCCAGTACTTC. It specifies CASSPGLLQETQYF. The chain uses TRBV18 and TRBJ2-5; 7 bases match TRBD2. Germline V CDR1 and CDR2: KGHSH, LQKENI. The V segment lost 3 bases and the J segment 2 bases; nucleotides outside the gene matches: 3. There are 14 residues in the CDR3.

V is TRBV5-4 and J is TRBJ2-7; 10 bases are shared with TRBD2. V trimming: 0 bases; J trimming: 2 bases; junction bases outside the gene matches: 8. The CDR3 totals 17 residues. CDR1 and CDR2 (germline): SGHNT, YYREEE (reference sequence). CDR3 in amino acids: CASSLVASGSRAYEQYF. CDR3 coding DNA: TGTGCCAGCAGCTTGGTCGCTAGCGGGAGTAGGGCCTACGAGCAGTACTTC.

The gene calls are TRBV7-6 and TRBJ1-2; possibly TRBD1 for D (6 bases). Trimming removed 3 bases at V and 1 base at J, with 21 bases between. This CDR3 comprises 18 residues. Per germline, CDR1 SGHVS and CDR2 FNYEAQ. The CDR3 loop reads CASSFSVHRDTYNYGYTF. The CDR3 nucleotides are TGTGCCAGCAGCTTTAGCGTTCACCGGGACACTTATAACTATGGCTACACCTTC. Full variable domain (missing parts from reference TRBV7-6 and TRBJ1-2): GAGVSQSPRYKVTKRGQDVALRCDPISGHVSLYWYRQALGQGPEFLTYFNYEAQQDKSGLPNDRFSAERPEGSISTLTIQRTEQRDSAMYRCASSFSVHRDTYNYGYTFGSGTRLTVV.